The next 2 T cell receptor beta chains were all read from a single sample in a study of tumor and adjacent non-tumor tissue in lung cancer. The template was RNA from unsorted bulk tissue. The library came from three nested PCR rounds adapted from ARM-PCR protocols. MiXCR, run by TCRdb on the multiplex PCR reads, gives a single entry per CDR3 protein. The table records around 140,000 distinct CDR3 sequences, approximately 70% of them present only once. Sequencing used lung tumor tissue. These receptors all stem from a man between 60 and 75 years old with small cell lung cancer.

This clonotype was picked up many times. This chain connects TRBV20-1 to TRBJ1-1; 8 nucleotides line up with TRBD1. The trim removed 4 bases at V and 5 bases at J, leaving 9 bases unmatched. The CDR3 contains 14 residues. Germline-derived CDR1 and CDR2 are DFQATT and SNEGSKA (reference sequence). CDR3 protein: CSAKRQGALTEAFF. In DNA form, the CDR3 reads TGCAGTGCTAAACGGCAGGGGGCTCTGACTGAAGCTTTCTTT.

This clonotype was picked up many times. The V gene is TRBV29-1, the J gene TRBJ2-5, with TRBD2 matching over 15 bases. Germline V gene data show CDR1 as SQVTM and CDR2 as ANQGSEA. The CDR3 loop spans 18 amino acids. V lost 7 bases, J lost 0 bases, and 12 bases stayed unmatched. Here the CDR3 reads CSAAMGGLAGGDQETQYF. The CDR3 nucleotides are TGCAGCGCCGCGATGGGGGGACTAGCGGGAGGAGACCAAGAGACCCAGTACTTC.